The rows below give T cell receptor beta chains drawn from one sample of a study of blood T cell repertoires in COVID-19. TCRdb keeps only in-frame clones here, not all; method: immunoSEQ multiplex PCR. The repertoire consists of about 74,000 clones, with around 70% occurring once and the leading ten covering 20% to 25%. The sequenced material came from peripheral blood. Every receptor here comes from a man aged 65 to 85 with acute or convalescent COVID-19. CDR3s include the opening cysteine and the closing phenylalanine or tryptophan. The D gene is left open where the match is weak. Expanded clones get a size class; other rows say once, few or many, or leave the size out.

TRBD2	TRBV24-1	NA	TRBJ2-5	TGTGCCACTGCCTCCCTAGCGGTGGATCAAGAGACCCAGTACTTC	CATASLAVDQETQYF
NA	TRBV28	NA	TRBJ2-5	TGTGCCAGCAGTTTGTTCCGGGGTGGGCCAGGGAGGCAAGAGACCCAGTACTTC	CASSLFRGGPGRQETQYF
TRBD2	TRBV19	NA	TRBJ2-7	TGTGCCAGTAGTCCGGGGGGGCGGGTCGTCTACGAGCAGTACTTC	CASSPGGRVVYEQYF
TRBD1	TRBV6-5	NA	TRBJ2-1	TGTGCCAGCAGGGAGGACAGGGGCTCCTACAATGAGCAGTTCTTC	CASREDRGSYNEQFF
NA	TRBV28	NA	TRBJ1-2	TGTGCCAGCAGGAGGGACTCCAACTATGGCTACACCTTC	CASRRDSNYGYTF
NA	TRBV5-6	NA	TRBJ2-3	TGTGCCAGCAGCCAAGACCGGAGCCCCTCAGATACGCAGTATTTT	CASSQDRSPSDTQYF
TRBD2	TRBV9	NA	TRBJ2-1	TGTGCCAGCAGCGTGGCGGGAGTATCCTACAATGAGCAGTTCTTC	CASSVAGVSYNEQFF
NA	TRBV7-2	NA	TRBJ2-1	TGTGCCAGCAGCCCCAGGAGGGAAGGTGAGCAGTTCTTC	CASSPRREGEQFF
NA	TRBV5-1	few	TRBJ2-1	TGCGCCAGCAGCTTGGTAGGGAGCTCCTACAATGAGCAGTTCTTC	CASSLVGSSYNEQFF
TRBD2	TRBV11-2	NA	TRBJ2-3	TGTGCCAGCAGCATGGGACTAGTTAGCTCAGATACGCAGTATTTT	CASSMGLVSSDTQYF
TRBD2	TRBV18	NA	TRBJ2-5	TGTGCCAGCTCACCGGGACTAGCGGGAATCCAAGAGACCCAGTACTTC	CASSPGLAGIQETQYF
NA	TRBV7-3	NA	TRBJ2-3	TGTGCCAGCAGCCCCGAGACAACAGGGACGCAGTATTTT	CASSPETTGTQYF
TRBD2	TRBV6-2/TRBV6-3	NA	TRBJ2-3	TGTGCCAGCAGTCCCGAGACTAGCGGGAGTTCAGATACGCAGTATTTT	CASSPETSGSSDTQYF
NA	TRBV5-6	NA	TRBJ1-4	TGTGCCAGCAGTCGATCCAAGGGGGAAAAACTGTTTTTT	CASSRSKGEKLFF
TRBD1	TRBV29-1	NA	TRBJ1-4	TGCAGCGTGTCCGGGACAGGGGTTCCTAATGAAAAACTGTTTTTT	CSVSGTGVPNEKLFF
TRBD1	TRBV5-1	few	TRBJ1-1	TGCGCCAGCAGTGCAGGGGGCTTCTCTGAAGCTTTCTTT	CASSAGGFSEAFF